The T cell receptor (beta chain) described here comes from a study of regulatory T cells in long-lasting Graves disease (dated by TCRdb to about 2021). For the study in its entirety: Patients with newly diagnosed Graves' disease had been on antithyroid drugs for under 3 months. Patients with persistent Graves' disease were compared with patients with newly diagnosed Graves' disease using TCR sequencing and RNA sequencing of peripheral blood. The study took place in China and was registered as a clinical trial. A total of around 35 samples underwent TCR sequencing, from about 13 patients with persistent Graves' disease and some 20 patients with newly diagnosed Graves' disease.

The time point label corresponds to: newly diagnosed GD, antithyroid drugs for less than 3 months. For both TCR sequencing and RNA sequencing, RNA was extracted from PBMCs using TRIzol. The diagnosis of Graves' disease followed American Thyroid Association guidelines. Recruitment of patients was carried out at an endocrinology department in Xi'an, China. From each patient, approximately 9.9 milliliters of peripheral blood was collected into an EDTA anticoagulant tube. PBMCs were isolated by Ficoll Paque Plus density gradient separation without further T cell sorting. An Agilent 2100 Bioanalyzer and agarose gel were used to assess RNA quality, and a NanoDrop 2000 was used to measure RNA concentration. What the authors observed across the whole study: The study examined only peripheral blood because the primary lesion, thyroid tissue, could not be accessed. More public clonotypes were shared among persistent patients (roughly 2,900) than among newly diagnosed patients (966). As a limitation, the authors acknowledged that the small sample size may reduce accuracy. Compared with newly diagnosed patients, patients with persistent Graves' disease had lower TCR Shannon entropy and fewer highly expanded clones, which suggests clonal expansion. Sequencing and analysis were restricted to the TCR beta chain.

The receptor library was made with multiplex PCR. TCRdb shows the sequencer as Illumina HiSeq 4000. To build TCR beta libraries, CDR3 regions were amplified by Arm-PCR using iRepertoire HTBI primers. Before sequencing, the PCR products went through gel purification. In the original analysis: Gene usage analysis of CDR3 amino acid clonotypes relied on the 60 or so TRBV and fewer than 15 TRBJ segments identified across samples. COPE and FqMerger were used to merge the filtered high-quality paired reads into contigs. BLAST was used to align contigs to IMGT TRBV, TRBD and TRBJ reference genes, and CDR3 was defined according to IMGT. Any clonotype with a frequency above 0.1% was classified as a highly expanded clone. Shannon entropy was used to measure repertoire diversity, and the Gini coefficient was used to measure V-J evenness. A clonotype was considered public if more than one individual shared it. Using fastp trimming at Q25 and MiXCR clonotype assembly, TCRdb reanalyzed the public sequencing data and kept in-frame beta chains. Each record represents a unique CDR3 protein, reported with the most common genes and DNA among its rows. In this record, the V and J calls reflect TCRdb's handling and not the investigators' own analysis. Across this sample there are roughly 500,000 distinct CDR3 sequences, with more than 10% seen only once. The ten top clones hold around 9.3% of the sample.

This clonotype was seen repeatedly, ten times or more. Its recognized antigen is unknown. Base qualities are missing; no much larger clone stands one base away. A further study also used this sample, focusing on T cells in Graves' hyperthyroidism and ophthalmopathy. The second study's authors report: Stable Graves' hyperthyroidism was defined as no progression to ophthalmopathy during 18 months of follow-up. Hyperthyroidism patients were newly diagnosed, had a disease duration of under 2 months, and were aged 18 to 65 years. Exclusion was applied to patients with uncontrolled infections, other autoimmune diseases, pregnancy or lactation. Clinical symptoms, serum thyroxine and TRAb, thyroid ultrasound, and orbital computed tomography formed the basis for the diagnoses. The first round of RT-PCR for the TCR CDR3 was performed with the HTBI primer set and the Qiagen OneStep RT-PCR kit. Most expanded thyroid clonotypes (frequency above 0.001) were also detected in blood, a finding suggesting that blood repertoires may reflect thyroid immune responses. A 13 V-J signature model separated ophthalmopathy from stable hyperthyroidism, with approximately 87% sensitivity and 81% to 82% specificity in cross-validation and 80%/75% in testing. In validation, the model predicted progression to ophthalmopathy with 55% to 71% sensitivity and around 72% specificity, a median of around six months before onset. To identify distinguishing TCR V-J signatures, a discovery cohort of 100 or so patients was used, comprising 43 with Graves' ophthalmopathy and around 57 with stable Graves' hyperthyroidism. An independent validation cohort of under 20 hyperthyroidism patients and roughly 16 patients who later progressed to ophthalmopathy tested prospective prediction of ophthalmopathy. The 100 discovery patients were divided at random into training and test sets in a 7:3 ratio. Thyroid tissue and blood T-cell repertoires from roughly six Graves' hyperthyroidism patients were also compared in the study. Once sampling was done, hyperthyroidism patients were given methimazole at a starting dose of 30 mg daily, whereas ophthalmopathy patients were given high-dose intravenous methylprednisolone. A second multiplex PCR round built the libraries, followed by size selection and purification. Sequencing of the libraries was done on an Illumina HiSeq2000 using paired-end 100 bp reads. SOAPnuke was used to process the raw data, with reads discarded if the reads contained adapters or uncalled bases, had a mean Phred below 15, or lacked an exact constant-primer or identifier match. COPE v1.2.5 was used to merge high-quality paired reads, and clonotypes were defined as unique nucleotide sequences. Clonotypes were aligned to IMGT TRBV, TRBD and TRBJ reference segments using MiTCR v1.1. The analysis included only V-J combinations with a frequency above 0.0001, which together covered roughly 99% of the repertoires. A TCS score was defined as the ratio between F50 (clonal expansion) and ExV (chaos), using BLOSUM62-based TCRdist between CDR3 peptides within each V-J. Welch's t-statistics and random forest reduced roughly 540 V-J features to some 14, which were used in a naive Bayes classifier (R e1071). Sample size was not statistically predetermined, and blinding of investigators to group allocation was not performed. The paper describes TCR Vbeta CDR3 sequencing of about 140 peripheral blood samples, made up of about 41 ophthalmopathy patients, around 78 hyperthyroidism patients and around 17 progressor patients.

The TCR originated in a woman younger than 45 with Graves disease. Donor details come from another sample of the same person, matched by shared clones. The sequenced sample was peripheral blood mononuclear cells (PBMCs), obtained at new diagnosis, from a patient treated with antithyroid drugs.

In nucleotides, the sequence is TGTGCCAGCAGTTACGGGGCGAGGGGGCCCGAACAGGGGAAAACAGATACGCAGTATTTT. It translates to CASSYGARGPEQGKTDTQYF. Recombination linked TRBV6-5 to TRBJ2-3; the junction holds 7 bases that match TRBD1. The germline V gene specifies MNHEY as CDR1 and SVGAGI as CDR2. The V end gives up 2 bases and the J end 3 bases, leaving 20 bases in the junction not matched to a gene. Reading from cysteine to phenylalanine, the CDR3 counts 20 amino acids. Only the CDR3 DNA stays, 60 bases, in frame from base 1.